The clone carrying this TCR beta chain was seen at least ten times. The data were taken from a study of T cells after yellow fever vaccination. Via MiXCR, TCRdb re-called the 5' RACE reads, giving one row per CDR3 protein. This table holds some 500,000 distinct CDR3 sequences, roughly 14% found once. The CDR3 runs to 15 residues. Trimming took off 0 bases at V and 7 bases at J, with 12 bases between the two ends. In germline, CDR1 is LGHNA, CDR2 YNFKEQ. Here the sequenced sample was PBMCs, taken on the day of the yellow fever booster vaccination. This chain connects TRBV4-2 to TRBJ2-2; D gene uncertain. This TCR came from a man in his thirties or forties who received the YFV17D yellow fever vaccine. The CDR3 protein is CASSQDSMRVGELFF. In nucleotides, the CDR3 is TGTGCCAGCAGCCAAGATTCAATGAGAGTCGGGGAGCTGTTTTTT.